This T cell receptor beta chain was profiled in a study of blood T cell repertoires in COVID-19 (TCRdb year 2020). Regarding the research as a whole: Collaborator samples came from the United States, Italy and Spain and covered acute and convalescent phases of COVID-19. Deeply sampled blood TCRbeta repertoires from subjects exposed to, actively infected with, or recovered from COVID-19 were included in the dataset. The samples were drawn from the first 160 participants of the ongoing ImmuneRACE study and from roughly 1,300 subjects provided by 6 global collaborators. Where available, HLA class I and class II types were taken from metadata supplied by the sample provider and were not determined by assay-based typing. A freely available public database, intended as a resource for researchers studying the immune response to SARS-CoV-2, is where the repertoires were released. The prospective study material was composed of cDNA or gDNA derived from T cells, B-cell-depleted T cells, or PBMCs. The sample metadata nearly always contained a de-identified subject ID, COVID-19 status, age in years and sex.

TCRbeta CDR3 regions were amplified from genomic DNA using the immunoSEQ Assay, a bias-controlled multiplex PCR. On the authors' methods: The number of nucleated cells in each sample was estimated by amplification of reference gene primers within the assay. Sequence reads were collapsed and filtered to measure the absolute abundance of every unique TCRbeta CDR3 rearrangement. For each sample, productive Simpson clonality was calculated as the square root of Simpson's diversity index over productive rearrangements. In its TCRdb copy, this immuneACCESS table keeps in-frame sequences only and misses some clones. Where compared with another copy, unresolved V genes explain less than half of these, and the others have no known cause. Clone size and V and J calls were adopted from that table, with D and trimming inferred from the DNA. The sample has under 75,000 clones on record, 84% of them singletons. About 15% of the sample is held by the ten biggest clonotypes.

This clone was detected once. Its binding antigen is unknown. The input lacks base qualities; no much larger clone sits a single base away. At one collaborating source in Seattle, patients were enrolled during active infection and were followed longitudinally through the course of disease. Collaborating institutions collected whole blood in K2EDTA tubes following their own protocols. Collaborator samples were shipped for TCRbeta analysis as frozen whole blood, isolated PBMCs, or DNA extracted from either sample type. Counted from cysteine to phenylalanine, this CDR3 has 16 amino acids. The kept DNA is CDR3 alone, 48 bases in frame from the first base. Sequences LNHDA (CDR1) and SQIVND (CDR2) are obtained from the germline V gene (reference sequence). V ends up 6 bases short and J 4 bases short, with an unmatched junction base count of 8. The investigation overall reported the following: The amount of clinical and demographic metadata varied by source and participant and was provided uncurated.

The sequenced sample was peripheral blood. The sequence came from a man aged 60 to 69 with COVID-19, enrolled during active disease. This chain is built from TRBV19 and TRBJ2-3, and 12 bases in between align with TRBD2. The DNA reads TGTGCCAGTAGATGGACTAGCGGGGCCCCGGCAGATACGCAGTATTTT. This gives the protein CASRWTSGAPADTQYF.